This TCR beta chain stems from a study of blood T cell repertoires in COVID-19. Whole-study context: COVID-19 samples from acute and convalescent phases originated in the United States, Italy and Spain.

In the source study's methods: Using reference gene primer amplification, nucleated cell counts were estimated. TCRdb's table, derived via immunoSEQ multiplex PCR, lists solely in-frame clones and lacks some. V, J and clone size reflect that table, while D and trimming were determined from the DNA. This table holds 100,000 to 150,000 clones, roughly four fifths found once. The sequenced sample consisted of peripheral blood. The sequence was collected from a man aged 25-45 years with COVID-19, enrolled during active disease.

The CDR3 is CASSQTGYTQYF. Here the CDR3 DNA reads TGTGCCAGCAGTCAGACAGGGTATACGCAGTATTTT. This sequence joins TRBV28 and TRBJ2-3, with 7 bases lining up with TRBD1. Trimming removed 5 bases from V and 7 bases from J; junction bases left unmatched: 3. Germline V gene lookup returns CDR1 MDHEN and CDR2 SYDVKM. This CDR3 is 12 amino acids long.